Shown below are 9 T cell receptor beta chains from a single sample sequenced in a study of monozygotic twins with cystic fibrosis. Using immunoSEQ multiplex PCR, the repertoire was profiled, and TCRdb retains in-frame clones only, with some absent. The sample includes approximately 11,000 clones, more than 95% of them seen just once. Sequencing was done on a sample of blood. All receptors come from a boy aged 10-17 years with cystic fibrosis.

V usage is TRBV25-1 and J usage is TRBJ1-2, with D maybe TRBD1 (5 bases). The CDR3 sequence is 14 residues long. V was pared by 3 bases and J by 5 bases, with 13 bases between. Germline-derived CDR1 and CDR2 are MGHDK and SYGVNS. The CDR3 protein is CASSDPRDLYGYTF. The CDR3 DNA sequence: TGTGCCAGCAGTGATCCGAGGGACCTGTATGGCTACACCTTC.

The rearrangement links TRBV19 to TRBJ2-1; D is ambiguous. Germline loops: CDR1 LNHDA, CDR2 SQIVND (reference sequence). The CDR3 totals 12 residues. V gave up 7 bases and J gave up 7 bases, with 11 bases separating them. Written as DNA, the CDR3 is TGTGCCAGTAATCATAGACCGAATGAGCAGTTCTTC. It codes for CASNHRPNEQFF.

This clone appeared a single time. The chain is built from TRBV29-1 and TRBJ1-2, with D perhaps TRBD1 (6 bases). Trimming shortened V by 2 bases and J by 4 bases, and 11 bases separated the two germline ends. CDR3 length: 13 residues. Germline V CDR1 and CDR2: SQVTM, ANQGSEA. In DNA, the CDR3 is TGCAGCGTTGAAACAGGGCTCGCCTATGGCTACACCTTC. This sequence encodes CSVETGLAYGYTF.

V is TRBV25-1 and J is TRBJ2-5; D uncertain. The CDR3 loop spans 16 amino acids. CDR1 and CDR2 from the germline V gene are MGHDK and SYGVNS. V was trimmed by 0 bases and J by 5 bases, leaving 16 bases between them. CDR3 bases: TGTGCCAGCAGTGAATATAAGGAAGGGTCGCGGGAGACCCAGTACTTC. Translating it yields CASSEYKEGSRETQYF. Looking up the rest from reference TRBV25-1 and TRBJ2-5 gives the full variable domain: EADIYQTPRYLVIGTGKKITLECSQTMGHDKMYWYQQDPGMELHLIHYSYGVNSTEKGDLSSESTVSRIRTEHFPLTLESARPSHTSQYLCASSEYKEGSRETQYFGPGTRLLVL.

The chain couples TRBV5-1 to TRBJ2-2; 9 bases line up with TRBD2. Germline V gene lookup returns CDR1 SGHRS and CDR2 YFSETQ. This CDR3 comprises 21 residues. The V and J ends lost 0 bases and 1 base, in that order; junction bases with no gene match: 16. CDR3 protein: CASSLALRTGLAPENTGELFF. The CDR3 nucleotides are TGCGCCAGCAGCTTGGCCTTGAGAACTGGACTAGCGCCGGAGAACACCGGGGAGCTGTTTTTT.

This clone has only one observation. This sequence joins TRBV5-6 and TRBJ2-7, with D possibly matching TRBD1 (6 bases). Trimming removed 2 bases from V and 2 bases from J, with 11 bases in between. The CDR3 contains 14 residues. Germline CDR1 is SGHDT and CDR2 is YYEEEE. This CDR3 is CASSFDRFTYEQYF. DNA of the CDR3: TGTGCCAGCAGCTTCGACAGGTTTACCTACGAGCAGTACTTC. The full variable domain, rest sourced from reference TRBV5-6 and TRBJ2-7, is DAGVTQSPTHLIKTRGQQVTLRCSPKSGHDTVSWYQQALGQGPQFIFQYYEEEERQRGNFPDRFSGHQFPNYSSELNVNALLLGDSALYLCASSFDRFTYEQYFGPGTRLTVT.

V gene TRBV7-2 combines with J gene TRBJ1-5; maybe TRBD1 (6 bases). The V and J ends lost 6 bases and 4 bases respectively, with 22 bases between them. Germline-derived CDR1 and CDR2 are SGHTA and FQGNSA. The CDR3 contains 17 residues. CDR3 DNA: TGTGCCAGCAGTCCCCCGCAGGGGAGGTTTGGGAATCAGCCCCAGCATTTT. Translation: CASSPPQGRFGNQPQHF. The entire variable domain, with the rest obtained from reference TRBV7-2 and TRBJ1-5, is as follows: GAGVSQSPSNKVTEKGKDVELRCDPISGHTALYWYRQSLGQGLEFLIYFQGNSAPDKSGLPSDRFSAERTGGSVSTLTIQRTQQEDSAVYLCASSPPQGRFGNQPQHFGDGTRLSIL.

The chain uses TRBV7-2 and TRBJ1-1; possibly TRBD1 for D (5 bases). With 5 bases removed from V and 9 bases from J, the gap between germline ends came to 13 bases. The CDR3 is 12 amino acids. CDR1 and CDR2 (germline): SGHTA, FQGNSA. The chain's CDR3 is CASSALTAQAFF. The DNA of the CDR3 is TGTGCCAGCAGCGCGTTGACAGCCCAAGCTTTCTTT.

This sequence joins TRBV15 and TRBJ1-1, with D unclear. Germline V CDR1 and CDR2: LNHNV, YYDKDF (reference sequence). V was shortened by 0 bases and J by 1 base, with 6 bases between the two germline ends. CDR3 length equals 14 residues. Here the CDR3 DNA reads TGTGCCACCAGCAGAGATATACGGAACACTGAAGCTTTCTTT. As protein: CATSRDIRNTEAFF.